The entry below gives a single T cell receptor beta chain sequence along with its context. Its specificity is not known. The source of the sample is a study of CD8+ T cells in alopecia areata. Looking at the study overall: Severity scores in treated patients reflected the percentage of scalp affected.

Treatment of the sample: oral pan-JAK inhibitor, 5-10 mg twice daily. As the sequencing template, cDNA was produced by extracting RNA and reverse transcribing it. Method: immunoSEQ multiplex PCR; TCRdb's copy keeps in-frame clones and lacks some. Here the sample spans some 210,000 clones, just over 65% being singletons. The length of the CDR3 is 16 residues. Trimming took 4 bases from V and 7 from J; bases not matched to a gene: 11. From germline, CDR1 is SGHRS and CDR2 YFSETQ. General study points: Tofacitinib produced a significant decrease in scalp clonality and in expanded CD8+ clones among the top 100.

This sequence was found in a human donor with alopecia areata. The V and J genes are TRBV5-1 and TRBJ2-2, with TRBD1 matching over 9 bases. Sequenced here: CD4+ T cells sorted from blood, sampled between weeks 43 and 45, from a patient treated with tofacitinib. CDR3 sequence reads: CASSLTNRGQDGELFF. The CDR3 region has the DNA TGCGCCAGCAGCCTGACTAACAGGGGGCAGGACGGGGAGCTGTTTTTT. Using reference TRBV5-1 and TRBJ2-2 for the parts outside the CDR3, the full variable domain is KAGVTQTPRYLIKTRGQQVTLSCSPISGHRSVSWYQQTPGQGLQFLFEYFSETQRNKGNFPGRFSGRQFSNSRSEMNVSTLELGDSALYLCASSLTNRGQDGELFFGEGSRLTVL.